The rows below give T cell receptor beta chains drawn from one sample of a study of blood T cell repertoires in COVID-19. Measured with immunoSEQ multiplex PCR; TCRdb has only the in-frame clones, and not every one. Here the sample spans approximately 230,000 clones, approximately 89% being singletons. Source material: peripheral blood. The receptors originated from a woman between 25 and 40 years old with COVID-19, enrolled during active disease. Each CDR3 is given with its conserved first and last residue. A D gene is named only where the DNA matches it firmly. Only some rows state a clone size, as once, few, many or a class for expanded clones.

abundance	v_gene	d_gene	j_gene	CDR3nt	CDR3aa
once	TRBV21-1	.	TRBJ2-1	TGTGCCAGCCTAAGGAGCGGGCCCAATGAGCAGTTCTTC	CASLRSGPNEQFF
.	TRBV6-1	TRBD1	TRBJ2-7	TGTGCCAGCAGTGATTGGACAGGGCTAGCCTACGAGCAGTACTTC	CASSDWTGLAYEQYF
.	TRBV3-1/TRBV3-2	TRBD1	TRBJ1-1	TGTGCCAGCAGCCAAGCCAGGACAGGCGCTTTCTTT	CASSQARTGAFF
few	TRBV30	.	TRBJ2-3	TGTGCCTGGAGTGTGGAGACAGATACGCAGTATTTT	CAWSVETDTQYF
.	TRBV28	.	TRBJ1-5	TGTGCCAGCAGTTCAGGGCTAATGGGCCCCAATCAGCCCCAGCATTTT	CASSSGLMGPNQPQHF
.	TRBV6-5	TRBD2	TRBJ2-7	TGTGCCACCCGGGATAGCGGGGCCTACGAGCAGTACTTC	CATRDSGAYEQYF
.	TRBV6-2/TRBV6-3	.	TRBJ2-5	TGTGCCAGCAGTTACTCGGACTTAGAGACCCAGTACTTC	CASSYSDLETQYF
.	TRBV6-5	.	TRBJ1-1	TGTGCCAGCAGGGTCTTGGACATGAACACTGAAGCTTTCTTT	CASRVLDMNTEAFF
.	TRBV21-1	.	TRBJ2-5	TGTGCCAGGACGTGGAAGGTGGCAGGGGAAGAGACCCAGTACTTC	CARTWKVAGEETQYF
.	TRBV7-7	.	TRBJ2-5	TGTGCTAGCAGCTTGGGGCTGCAGAAGTACCAAGAGACCCAGTACTTC	CASSLGLQKYQETQYF
.	TRBV28	.	TRBJ1-3	TGTGCCAGCAGCTTTGGACAGCCCGGAAACACCATATATTTT	CASSFGQPGNTIYF
.	TRBV3-1/TRBV3-2	TRBD2	TRBJ2-1	TGTGCCAGCAGCCCCCGGGGTAGCGGGAGTAATGAGCAGTTCTTC	CASSPRGSGSNEQFF
.	TRBV19	TRBD1	TRBJ1-2	TGTGCCAGTAGTCTCGGGACAGGGGGCAACTATGGCTACACCTTC	CASSLGTGGNYGYTF
once	TRBV5-1	.	TRBJ1-2	TGCGCCAGCAGCTTGGGGTTAGGGAGCTATGGCTACACCTTC	CASSLGLGSYGYTF
.	TRBV7-9	TRBD2	TRBJ2-5	TGTGCCAGCAGCTTTTCCCTAGCGGGGGGGCCAGAGACCCAGTACTTC	CASSFSLAGGPETQYF
once	TRBV10-2	.	TRBJ2-5	TGCGCCAGCAGTGAGCTTGGCGAGACCCAGTACTTC	CASSELGETQYF
.	TRBV5-5	.	TRBJ1-5	TGTGCCAGCAGCTTGGTATTATCGGGGGGTCAGCCCCAGCATTTT	CASSLVLSGGQPQHF
.	TRBV4-2	.	TRBJ2-1	TGTGCCAGCAGCCAAGAATCCGGGGGACTGAGCTCCTACAATGAGCAGTTCTTC	CASSQESGGLSSYNEQFF
.	TRBV7-8	TRBD1	TRBJ2-4	TGTGCCAGCAGCTTAGGGTACCAGGGGGCGCTTGACAAAAACATTCAGTACTTC	CASSLGYQGALDKNIQYF
.	TRBV19	TRBD1	TRBJ2-7	TGTGCCAGTAGTATTATCTCCGGGACAGGATACGAGCAGTACTTC	CASSIISGTGYEQYF
.	TRBV7-2	.	TRBJ1-6	TGTGCCAGCCAACCTAGGGGGAATACCAATTCACCCCTCCACTTT	CASQPRGNTNSPLHF
.	TRBV11-1	TRBD2	TRBJ2-2	TGTGCCAGCAGCTTAGTTTCTAGCGGTCCCGGGGAGCTGTTTTTT	CASSLVSSGPGELFF
.	TRBV7-9	.	TRBJ1-5	TGTGCCAGCAGCCCCAGGGGCCCGAGCAATCAGCCCCAGCATTTT	CASSPRGPSNQPQHF
.	TRBV6-5	.	TRBJ2-7	TGTGCCAGCAGTTACTCGCGGAGACCGGACTACGAGCAGTACTTC	CASSYSRRPDYEQYF
.	TRBV5-4	TRBD1	TRBJ1-2	TGTGCCAGCAGCCTGGACAGGGGGCAAGGCTACACCTTC	CASSLDRGQGYTF